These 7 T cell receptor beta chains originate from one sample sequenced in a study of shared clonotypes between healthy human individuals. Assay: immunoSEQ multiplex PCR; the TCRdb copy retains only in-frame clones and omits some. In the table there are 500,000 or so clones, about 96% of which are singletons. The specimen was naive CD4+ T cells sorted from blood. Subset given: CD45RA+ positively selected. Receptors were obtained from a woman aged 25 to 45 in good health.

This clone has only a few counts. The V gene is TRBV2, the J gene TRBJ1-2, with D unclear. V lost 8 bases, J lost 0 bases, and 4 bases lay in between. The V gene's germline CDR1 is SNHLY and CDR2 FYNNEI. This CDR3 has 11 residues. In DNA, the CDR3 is TGTGCCAGCGGAGCTAACTATGGCTACACCTTC. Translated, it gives CASGANYGYTF.

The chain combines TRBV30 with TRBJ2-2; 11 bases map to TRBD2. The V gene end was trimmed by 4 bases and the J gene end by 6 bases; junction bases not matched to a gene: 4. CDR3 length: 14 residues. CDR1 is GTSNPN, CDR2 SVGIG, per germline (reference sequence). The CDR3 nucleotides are TGTGCCTGGACCACTAGCGGGAGCGCCGGGGAGCTGTTTTTT. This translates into CAWTTSGSAGELFF.

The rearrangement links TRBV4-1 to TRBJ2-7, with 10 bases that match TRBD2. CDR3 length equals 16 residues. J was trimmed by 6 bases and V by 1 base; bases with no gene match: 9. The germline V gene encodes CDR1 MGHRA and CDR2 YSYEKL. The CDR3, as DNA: TGCGCCAGCAGCCAAGTTCCAGCGGGGGGGCAAGGCGAGCAGTACTTC. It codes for CASSQVPAGGQGEQYF.

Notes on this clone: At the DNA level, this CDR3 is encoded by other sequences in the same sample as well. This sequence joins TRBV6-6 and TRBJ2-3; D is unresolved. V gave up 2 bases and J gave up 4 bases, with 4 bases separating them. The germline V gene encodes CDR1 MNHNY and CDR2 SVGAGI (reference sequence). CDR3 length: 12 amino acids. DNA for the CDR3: TGTGCCAGCAGTTACGGGCCAGATACGCAGTATTTT. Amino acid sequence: CASSYGPDTQYF.

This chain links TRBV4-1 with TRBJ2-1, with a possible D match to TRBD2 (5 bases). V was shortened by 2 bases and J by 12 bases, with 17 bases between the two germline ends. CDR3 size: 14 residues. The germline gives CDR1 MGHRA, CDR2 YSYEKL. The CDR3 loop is CASSQHEDPAGQFF. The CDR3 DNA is TGCGCCAGCAGCCAACACGAGGACCCCGCGGGGCAGTTCTTC.

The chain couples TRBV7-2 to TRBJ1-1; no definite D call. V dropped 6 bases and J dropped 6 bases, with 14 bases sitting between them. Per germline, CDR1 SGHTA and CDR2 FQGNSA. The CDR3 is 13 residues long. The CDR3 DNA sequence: TGTGCCAGCAGTAAAAACATGGCGGCTGAAGCTTTCTTT. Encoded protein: CASSKNMAAEAFF.

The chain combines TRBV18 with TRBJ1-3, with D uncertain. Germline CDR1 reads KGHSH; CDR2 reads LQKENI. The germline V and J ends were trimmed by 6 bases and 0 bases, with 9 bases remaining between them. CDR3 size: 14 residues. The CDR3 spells CASSHGSSGNTIYF. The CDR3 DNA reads TGTGCCAGCTCCCACGGTAGCTCTGGAAACACCATATATTTT.